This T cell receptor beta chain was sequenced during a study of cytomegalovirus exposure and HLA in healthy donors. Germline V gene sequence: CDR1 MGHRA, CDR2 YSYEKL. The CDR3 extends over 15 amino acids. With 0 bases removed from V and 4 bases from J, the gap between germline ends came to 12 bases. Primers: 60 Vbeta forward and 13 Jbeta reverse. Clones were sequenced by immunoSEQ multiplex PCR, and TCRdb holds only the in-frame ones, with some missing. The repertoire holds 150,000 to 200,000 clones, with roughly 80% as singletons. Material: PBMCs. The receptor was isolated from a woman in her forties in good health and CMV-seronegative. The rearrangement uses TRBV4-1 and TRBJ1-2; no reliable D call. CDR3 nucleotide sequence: TGCGCCAGCAGCCAAGATTATGGGCAGTTCTATGGCTACACCTTC. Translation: CASSQDYGQFYGYTF.